The rows below give T cell receptor beta chains drawn from one sample of a study of blood T cell repertoires in COVID-19. The method was immunoSEQ multiplex PCR; TCRdb's version includes in-frame clones alone and lacks a portion of them. The table includes a few hundred thousand clones, about four fifths detected once. Input material: peripheral blood. Receptors originate from a woman aged 18-29 years with acute or convalescent COVID-19. Each CDR3 is given with its conserved first and last residue. The order of the fields is D gene, J gene, V gene, clone size, CDR3 DNA, CDR3 protein. A D gene is named only where the DNA matches it firmly. Only part of the rows carry a size: once, few, many, or a class if the clone is expanded.

d_call: .; j_call: TRBJ2-1; v_call: TRBV28; clone_size: .; cdr3_nt: TGTGCCAGCAGGCTACCCCGACTAGGTCGGGACAATGAGCAGTTCTTC; cdr3_aa: CASRLPRLGRDNEQFF
d_call: TRBD2; j_call: TRBJ2-7; v_call: TRBV11-2; clone_size: .; cdr3_nt: TGTGCCAGCAGCTTAGATCTTAGCGGGATATCCTACGAGCAGTACTTC; cdr3_aa: CASSLDLSGISYEQYF
d_call: TRBD2; j_call: TRBJ2-1; v_call: TRBV14; clone_size: .; cdr3_nt: TGTGCCAGCAGCCAGGAACCCAACTGGGGACTAGCGGGAGAAGACAATGAGCAGTTCTTC; cdr3_aa: CASSQEPNWGLAGEDNEQFF
d_call: .; j_call: TRBJ2-5; v_call: TRBV7-6; clone_size: .; cdr3_nt: TGTGCCAGCAGCTTGTTCGTAGGGGGTCCTCAAGAGACCCAGTACTTC; cdr3_aa: CASSLFVGGPQETQYF
d_call: .; j_call: TRBJ1-1; v_call: TRBV29-1; clone_size: .; cdr3_nt: TGCAGCGCCGAAGGTCGGGATATGAACACTGAAGCTTTCTTT; cdr3_aa: CSAEGRDMNTEAFF
d_call: .; j_call: TRBJ1-1; v_call: TRBV30; clone_size: few; cdr3_nt: TGTGCCTGGACAGGTCTGAACACTGAAGCTTTCTTT; cdr3_aa: CAWTGLNTEAFF
d_call: TRBD2; j_call: TRBJ2-1; v_call: TRBV10-3; clone_size: .; cdr3_nt: TGTGCCATCAGGGCGGGAGGCTCTTACAATGAGCAGTTCTTC; cdr3_aa: CAIRAGGSYNEQFF
d_call: TRBD1; j_call: TRBJ2-2; v_call: TRBV7-9; clone_size: .; cdr3_nt: TGTGCCAGCAGCCACCGGGACAGGGGGCAAACCGGGGAGCTGTTTTTT; cdr3_aa: CASSHRDRGQTGELFF
d_call: .; j_call: TRBJ2-5; v_call: TRBV2; clone_size: .; cdr3_nt: TGTGCCAGCAGTGAAGAGGCCAGGGGAGTGGAGACCCAGTACTTC; cdr3_aa: CASSEEARGVETQYF
d_call: TRBD2; j_call: TRBJ2-2; v_call: TRBV11-3; clone_size: once; cdr3_nt: TGTGCCAGCAGCCCGGGACTAGCGGACACCGGGGAGCTGTTTTTT; cdr3_aa: CASSPGLADTGELFF
d_call: TRBD2; j_call: TRBJ2-1; v_call: TRBV20-1; clone_size: .; cdr3_nt: TGCAGTGCTAGTACTAGCGAGAGATACAATGAGCAGTTCTTC; cdr3_aa: CSASTSERYNEQFF
d_call: TRBD2; j_call: TRBJ2-2; v_call: TRBV28; clone_size: .; cdr3_nt: TGTGCCAGCAGATCCTATAGGCGGGAGGGCCGCATCGGGGAGCTGTTTTTT; cdr3_aa: CASRSYRREGRIGELFF
d_call: TRBD2; j_call: TRBJ2-1; v_call: TRBV5-1; clone_size: .; cdr3_nt: TGCGCCAGCAGCTTGTGGGGAGCGGGAGGCGAGTATGAGCAGTTCTTC; cdr3_aa: CASSLWGAGGEYEQFF
d_call: .; j_call: TRBJ1-5; v_call: TRBV7-8; clone_size: .; cdr3_nt: TGTGCCAGCAGCCCGCAGGGTAATCAGCCCCAGCATTTT; cdr3_aa: CASSPQGNQPQHF
d_call: .; j_call: TRBJ2-3; v_call: TRBV18; clone_size: .; cdr3_nt: TGTGCCAGCTCACCACCGGCAGGGTATGATACGCAGTATTTT; cdr3_aa: CASSPPAGYDTQYF
d_call: .; j_call: TRBJ2-1; v_call: TRBV10-3; clone_size: .; cdr3_nt: TGTGCCACGTCTCTAGGGGGTTTGGAGCAGTTCTTC; cdr3_aa: CATSLGGLEQFF
d_call: .; j_call: TRBJ1-6; v_call: TRBV11-3; clone_size: few; cdr3_nt: TGTGCCAGCAGCCGGAGCTCGGATTCACCCCTCCACTTT; cdr3_aa: CASSRSSDSPLHF
d_call: TRBD1; j_call: TRBJ1-1; v_call: TRBV7-2; clone_size: .; cdr3_nt: TGTGCCAGCAGCCAGGATACAGGGGCCACTGAAGCTTTCTTT; cdr3_aa: CASSQDTGATEAFF
d_call: TRBD2; j_call: TRBJ2-1; v_call: TRBV7-9; clone_size: once; cdr3_nt: TGTGCCAGCAGCAAACTCGGACTAGCGGATGAGCAGTTCTTC; cdr3_aa: CASSKLGLADEQFF
d_call: TRBD2; j_call: TRBJ2-3; v_call: TRBV10-1; clone_size: .; cdr3_nt: TGCGCCAGCAGTGAGACTAGCGGGAGTTATGTAACGCAGTATTTT; cdr3_aa: CASSETSGSYVTQYF
d_call: TRBD1; j_call: TRBJ1-1; v_call: TRBV28; clone_size: .; cdr3_nt: TGTGCCAGCAGGATGGGACAGCTGAACACTGAAGCTTTCTTT; cdr3_aa: CASRMGQLNTEAFF
d_call: .; j_call: TRBJ2-7; v_call: TRBV29-1; clone_size: .; cdr3_nt: TGCAGCGTTCAGGAATACGAGCAGTACTTC; cdr3_aa: CSVQEYEQYF
d_call: TRBD1; j_call: TRBJ2-3; v_call: TRBV9; clone_size: .; cdr3_nt: TGTGCCAGCAGCGGGGCGACAGGGGTGATTGGCACAGATACGCAGTATTTT; cdr3_aa: CASSGATGVIGTDTQYF
d_call: .; j_call: TRBJ2-3; v_call: TRBV15; clone_size: .; cdr3_nt: TGTGCCACCAGCAGAGGGGGGGGCGCAGATACGCAGTATTTT; cdr3_aa: CATSRGGGADTQYF
d_call: TRBD1; j_call: TRBJ2-7; v_call: TRBV9; clone_size: .; cdr3_nt: TGTGCCAGCAGCTTCGGGACAGGGGCCTACGAGCAGTACTTC; cdr3_aa: CASSFGTGAYEQYF
d_call: TRBD1; j_call: TRBJ1-2; v_call: TRBV10-3; clone_size: .; cdr3_nt: TGTGCCATCAGTGAGGAGACAGGGAGTAGTGGCTACACCTTC; cdr3_aa: CAISEETGSSGYTF
d_call: TRBD1; j_call: TRBJ1-4; v_call: TRBV18; clone_size: .; cdr3_nt: TGTGCCAGCTCACTAAGACAGGGGGCAAGGTCAACTAATGAAAAACTGTTTTTT; cdr3_aa: CASSLRQGARSTNEKLFF
d_call: .; j_call: TRBJ1-5; v_call: TRBV4-2; clone_size: once; cdr3_nt: TGTGCCAGCAGCCAAGATGCAGGCGCTAGCAATCAGCCCCAGCATTTT; cdr3_aa: CASSQDAGASNQPQHF
d_call: TRBD2; j_call: TRBJ2-3; v_call: TRBV7-9; clone_size: .; cdr3_nt: TGTGCCAGCAGCTTAGATCGGCGGGAGGGGGATACGCAGTATTTT; cdr3_aa: CASSLDRREGDTQYF
d_call: .; j_call: TRBJ1-1; v_call: TRBV5-1; clone_size: .; cdr3_nt: TGCGCCAGCAGAGAGACAGGAATGAACACTGAAGCTTTCTTT; cdr3_aa: CASRETGMNTEAFF
d_call: .; j_call: TRBJ2-3; v_call: TRBV27; clone_size: .; cdr3_nt: TGTGCCAGCAGTTTTGCACAAACAGATACGCAGTATTTT; cdr3_aa: CASSFAQTDTQYF
d_call: TRBD1; j_call: TRBJ1-2; v_call: TRBV5-1; clone_size: .; cdr3_nt: TGCGCCAGCGGTTCGACAGGGACCAACTATGGCTACACCTTC; cdr3_aa: CASGSTGTNYGYTF
d_call: .; j_call: TRBJ1-6; v_call: TRBV27; clone_size: few; cdr3_nt: TGTGCCAGCAGCCTAAGTCCCTATAATTCACCCCTCCACTTT; cdr3_aa: CASSLSPYNSPLHF
d_call: .; j_call: TRBJ1-4; v_call: TRBV3-1/TRBV3-2; clone_size: .; cdr3_nt: TGTGCCAGCAGCCAATCCCGCGGGTGGTCCGGTGAAAAACTGTTTTTT; cdr3_aa: CASSQSRGWSGEKLFF
d_call: .; j_call: TRBJ1-5; v_call: TRBV6-5; clone_size: .; cdr3_nt: TGTGCCAGCTCCGGACAGTCCTATGAGCCCCAGCATTTT; cdr3_aa: CASSGQSYEPQHF
d_call: .; j_call: TRBJ2-3; v_call: TRBV7-9; clone_size: .; cdr3_nt: TGTGCCAGCAGCCGAGGACTCAGCACAGATACGCAGTATTTT; cdr3_aa: CASSRGLSTDTQYF
d_call: .; j_call: TRBJ1-6; v_call: TRBV7-9; clone_size: once; cdr3_nt: TGTGCCAGCAGCTCACTAAATAGTTCACCCCTCCACTTT; cdr3_aa: CASSSLNSSPLHF
d_call: TRBD1; j_call: TRBJ1-1; v_call: TRBV5-4; clone_size: once; cdr3_nt: TGTGCCAGCAGCTTCGATGTCAGGGGGCTGAACACTGAAGCTTTCTTT; cdr3_aa: CASSFDVRGLNTEAFF
d_call: .; j_call: TRBJ1-2; v_call: TRBV18; clone_size: .; cdr3_nt: TGTGCCAGCTCACCACCGGGGCAGGGGTATGGCTACACCTTC; cdr3_aa: CASSPPGQGYGYTF
d_call: .; j_call: TRBJ1-1; v_call: TRBV19; clone_size: .; cdr3_nt: TGTGCCAGTAGTATAACAGAAAACACTGAAGCTTTCTTT; cdr3_aa: CASSITENTEAFF
d_call: TRBD1; j_call: TRBJ2-1; v_call: TRBV19; clone_size: .; cdr3_nt: TGTGCCACTTCGCCTCCCCAGGGGGCCTATGAGCAGTTCTTC; cdr3_aa: CATSPPQGAYEQFF
d_call: TRBD1; j_call: TRBJ1-3; v_call: TRBV7-2; clone_size: .; cdr3_nt: TGTGCCAGCAGGACAGGGGGCGTAGGAAACACCATATATTTT; cdr3_aa: CASRTGGVGNTIYF
d_call: TRBD2; j_call: TRBJ2-1; v_call: TRBV6-5; clone_size: .; cdr3_nt: TGTGCCAGTCACCGGGAGGCCTACAATGAGCAGTTCTTC; cdr3_aa: CASHREAYNEQFF
d_call: TRBD1; j_call: TRBJ1-5; v_call: TRBV28; clone_size: once; cdr3_nt: TGTGCCAGCACCAGGACAGGGATTTTTGGCAATCAGCCCCAGCATTTT; cdr3_aa: CASTRTGIFGNQPQHF
d_call: TRBD2; j_call: TRBJ2-3; v_call: TRBV18; clone_size: .; cdr3_nt: TGTGCCAGCTCTCCACTCCCGGGACTAGCGGGAAATTATAGCACAGATACGCAGTATTTT; cdr3_aa: CASSPLPGLAGNYSTDTQYF
d_call: TRBD2; j_call: TRBJ2-1; v_call: TRBV28; clone_size: .; cdr3_nt: TGTGCCAGCAGTTTAGCGGCGGGAGGTGGTGAGCAGTTCTTC; cdr3_aa: CASSLAAGGGEQFF
d_call: .; j_call: TRBJ2-2; v_call: TRBV18; clone_size: .; cdr3_nt: TGTGCCAGCGCAGAGACACTAGCTTTGGGCACCGGGGAGCTGTTTTTT; cdr3_aa: CASAETLALGTGELFF
d_call: .; j_call: TRBJ1-1; v_call: TRBV12-3/TRBV12-4; clone_size: .; cdr3_nt: TGTGCCAGCAGCTTCTTGGGGCAGACTGAAGCTTTCTTT; cdr3_aa: CASSFLGQTEAFF
d_call: TRBD2; j_call: TRBJ2-4; v_call: TRBV10-3; clone_size: .; cdr3_nt: TGTGCCATCAGTGAGTCTACTAGCGGGAGAGACATTCAGTACTTC; cdr3_aa: CAISESTSGRDIQYF
d_call: .; j_call: TRBJ1-4; v_call: TRBV2; clone_size: .; cdr3_nt: TGTGCCAGCAGTGGACCCGTGCGGGGTGAAAAACTGTTTTTT; cdr3_aa: CASSGPVRGEKLFF
d_call: TRBD1; j_call: TRBJ1-6; v_call: TRBV19; clone_size: .; cdr3_nt: TGTGCCAGCGAGGAGACAGGGGGTATTTCACCCCTCCACTTT; cdr3_aa: CASEETGGISPLHF
d_call: TRBD1; j_call: TRBJ2-7; v_call: TRBV19; clone_size: .; cdr3_nt: TGTGCCAGTAGTCCCTGGACAGGGAACGAGCAGTACTTC; cdr3_aa: CASSPWTGNEQYF
d_call: .; j_call: TRBJ2-1; v_call: TRBV2; clone_size: .; cdr3_nt: TGTGCCAGCTTACAGGTTCGGGAGCAGTTCTTC; cdr3_aa: CASLQVREQFF
d_call: TRBD2; j_call: TRBJ2-1; v_call: TRBV4-2; clone_size: .; cdr3_nt: TGTGCCAGCAGCCGTCGACTAGCGGATTACAATGAGCAGTTCTTC; cdr3_aa: CASSRRLADYNEQFF
d_call: TRBD1; j_call: TRBJ2-4; v_call: TRBV19; clone_size: few; cdr3_nt: TGTGCCAGTACCTCAATAGGTCGTCCGGGACAGGGCCAAAACATTCAGTACTTC; cdr3_aa: CASTSIGRPGQGQNIQYF
d_call: TRBD1; j_call: TRBJ1-4; v_call: TRBV4-3; clone_size: few; cdr3_nt: TGCGCCAGCAGCCACTACCTGACAGGCGACAGGGGGGAAAAACTGTTTTTT; cdr3_aa: CASSHYLTGDRGEKLFF
d_call: .; j_call: TRBJ2-7; v_call: TRBV5-6; clone_size: .; cdr3_nt: TGTGCCAGCAGCTTGACAGGGAACTCCTACGAGCAGTACTTC; cdr3_aa: CASSLTGNSYEQYF
d_call: TRBD2; j_call: TRBJ2-3; v_call: TRBV2; clone_size: .; cdr3_nt: TGTGCCAGCACGTTTGGGACTATATTTCGCACAGATACGCAGTATTTT; cdr3_aa: CASTFGTIFRTDTQYF
d_call: TRBD1; j_call: TRBJ1-2; v_call: TRBV3-1/TRBV3-2; clone_size: .; cdr3_nt: TGTGCCAGCAGCCTAGGTAGGGGGCGTCCGAGGGGCTACACCTTC; cdr3_aa: CASSLGRGRPRGYTF